What follows is one T cell receptor (delta chain) and its context. The data are from a study of gamma-delta chains in newborns, infants, children. The overall study: Microbial exposure reportedly drives polyclonal innate γδ T cell expansion after birth.

CDR3 length: 19 residues. Germline trimming cut 0 bases from V and 0 bases from J; bases unmatched to any gene: 12. CDR1 is TSWWSYY, CDR2 QGS, per germline. TCRdb processed the reads again with the CATT caller. The table has 5,100 or so delta-chain clones, approximately 2.9% seen once. This sequence joins TRDV1 and TRDJ1; 8 bases align to TRDD3. This receptor was obtained from a child who was a newborn, infant or young child, either healthy, febrile or measles-vaccinated (not recorded which). Input material: blood. The CDR3, as DNA: TGTGCTCTTGGGGAACTATCCTACAGTACTGGGGGGCACACCGATAAACTCATCTTT. This sequence encodes CALGELSYSTGGHTDKLIF.